This TCR beta chain was identified in a study of vaccination and CD4 T cells after COVID-19. Across the whole study: The convalescent population consisted of six males and four females, two of whom were of Hispanic ethnicity. Each post-COVID sample was drawn after diagnosis, and the median interval was 101 days (range 35 to 161). Stimulation used overlapping spike peptides from SARS-CoV-2, HCoV-NL63, HCoV-OC43 and HCoV-229E.

Sequencing of cultured CD4+ T cell DNA used the Oncomine TCR Beta short-read assay. One entry per CDR3 protein results from TCRdb running MiXCR on the PCR reads. The sample yields 15,000 or so distinct CDR3 sequences, 45% to 65% seen once. Losses at the gene ends were 10 bases for V and 6 bases for J; bases not matched to a gene: 9. Per the germline V gene, CDR1 is MNHNS and CDR2 is SASEGT. The CDR3 is 13 amino acids. Specified treatment: approximately 11-day PBMC culture with coronavirus spike peptide pools or control peptides (ViraFEST assay). Regarding this clonotype: Its specificity is not known.

This receptor was obtained from a human donor with COVID-19. Sequencing used cultured CD4+ T cells from blood, obtained after SARS-CoV-2 vaccination. This rearrangement joins TRBV6-1 to TRBJ1-2, with 9 bases that match TRBD1. CDR3 DNA: TGTGCCATCAGACTCCGGACAGGGGATGGCTACACCTTC. Its protein product is CAIRLRTGDGYTF.